These 8 T cell receptor beta chains originate from one sample sequenced in a study of T cell responses to AZD1222 COVID-19 vaccine. This table comes from immunoSEQ multiplex PCR, and its TCRdb copy is limited to in-frame clones, with some not included. The sample gives 20,000 to 25,000 clones, less than 85% of which show up once; 40% to 55% is in the top ten. The sequencing here drew on peripheral blood, taken on day 0 of AZD1222 vaccination. These TCRs come from an adult in good health.

The genes are TRBV6-2 or TRBV6-3 and TRBJ2-4, with 9 nucleotides matching TRBD2. After removal of 6 bases from V and 1 base from J, the junction contained 31 bases not matched to a gene. The germline V gene has CDR1 MNHEY and CDR2 SVGEGT. This CDR3 region has 24 residues. CDR3 coding DNA: TGTGCCAGCAGCCCCAACCGGGTCGTAGCGGGAGAAAGCGACGCGGGTCTGGCCAAAAACATTCAGTACTTC. Its translation is CASSPNRVVAGESDAGLAKNIQYF.

The chain uses TRBV12-3 or TRBV12-4 and TRBJ2-2; D gene unclear. CDR3 length: 13 amino acids. V was shortened by 3 bases and J by 6 bases, with 8 bases between the two germline ends. CDR3 nucleotide sequence: TGTGCCAGCAGTTTTGGTGGTCCCGGGGAGCTGTTTTTT. Its protein is CASSFGGPGELFF.

In the case of this clone: One junction end disagrees with the germline gene, perhaps due to a read error. The rearrangement joins TRBV3-1 (or the pseudogene TRBV3-2) to TRBJ2-7, with D unresolved. CDR1 is LGHDT, CDR2 YNNKEL, per germline (reference sequence). The CDR3 is 12 amino acids. CDR3 coding DNA: TGTGCCAGCAGCCAACTGGGAACTCGGGTGGACTTC. Encoded protein: CASSQLGTRVDF.

V and J are TRBV11-2 and TRBJ2-4, with no clear D. This CDR3 contains 12 residues. The V gene's germline CDR1 is SGHAT and CDR2 FQNNGV. The V and J ends lost 4 bases and 4 bases respectively, with 5 bases between them. The CDR3 reads CASSSDKNIQYF. The DNA for the CDR3 is TGTGCCAGCAGCTCTGATAAAAACATTCAGTACTTC.

The rearrangement links TRBV11-2 to TRBJ2-7; 9 bases fit TRBD1. The J segment lost 6 bases and the V segment lost 5 bases, leaving 8 bases of the junction unmatched. Germline CDR1 SGHAT, CDR2 FQNNGV. The CDR3 covers 14 residues. The CDR3 sequence is CASSQPQGASEQYF. The CDR3 DNA is TGTGCCAGCAGCCAACCACAGGGGGCAAGCGAGCAGTACTTC.

The CDR3 region is CASSGDLGPEAFF. The CDR3 region has the DNA TGTGCCAGCAGCGGGGACCTAGGTCCTGAAGCTTTCTTT. The V call is TRBV7-8, the J call TRBJ1-1; D might be TRBD1 (5 bases). There are 13 residues in the CDR3. From germline, CDR1 is SGHVS and CDR2 FQNEAQ. Trimming shortened V by 5 bases and J by 6 bases, and 13 bases separated the two germline ends. Complete variable domain (other parts from reference TRBV7-8 and TRBJ1-1): GAGVSQSPRYKVAKRGQDVALRCDPISGHVSLFWYQQALGQGPEFLTYFQNEAQLDKSGLPSDRFFAERPEGSVSTLKIQRTQQEDSAVYLCASSGDLGPEAFFGQGTRLTVV.

This clone was counted a single time. The V and J genes are TRBV7-2 and TRBJ2-5; unclear D gene. CDR1 is SGHTA, CDR2 FQGNSA, per germline. Trimming pared 5 bases from V and 5 bases from J, leaving 6 bases between. This CDR3 is 11 amino acids long. CDR3 sequence (DNA): TGTGCCAGCAGCCCCGGGGAGACCCAGTACTTC. This encodes CASSPGETQYF.

This rearrangement joins TRBV28 to TRBJ1-5; 12 bases fit TRBD1. Losses at the gene ends were 7 bases for V and 5 bases for J; bases not matched to a gene: 9. Germline V gene data show CDR1 as MDHEN and CDR2 as SYDVKM. This CDR3 contains 16 residues. The CDR3 reads CASKITGTGGYQPQHF. CDR3 DNA: TGTGCCAGCAAAATCACCGGGACAGGGGGCTATCAGCCCCAGCATTTT.